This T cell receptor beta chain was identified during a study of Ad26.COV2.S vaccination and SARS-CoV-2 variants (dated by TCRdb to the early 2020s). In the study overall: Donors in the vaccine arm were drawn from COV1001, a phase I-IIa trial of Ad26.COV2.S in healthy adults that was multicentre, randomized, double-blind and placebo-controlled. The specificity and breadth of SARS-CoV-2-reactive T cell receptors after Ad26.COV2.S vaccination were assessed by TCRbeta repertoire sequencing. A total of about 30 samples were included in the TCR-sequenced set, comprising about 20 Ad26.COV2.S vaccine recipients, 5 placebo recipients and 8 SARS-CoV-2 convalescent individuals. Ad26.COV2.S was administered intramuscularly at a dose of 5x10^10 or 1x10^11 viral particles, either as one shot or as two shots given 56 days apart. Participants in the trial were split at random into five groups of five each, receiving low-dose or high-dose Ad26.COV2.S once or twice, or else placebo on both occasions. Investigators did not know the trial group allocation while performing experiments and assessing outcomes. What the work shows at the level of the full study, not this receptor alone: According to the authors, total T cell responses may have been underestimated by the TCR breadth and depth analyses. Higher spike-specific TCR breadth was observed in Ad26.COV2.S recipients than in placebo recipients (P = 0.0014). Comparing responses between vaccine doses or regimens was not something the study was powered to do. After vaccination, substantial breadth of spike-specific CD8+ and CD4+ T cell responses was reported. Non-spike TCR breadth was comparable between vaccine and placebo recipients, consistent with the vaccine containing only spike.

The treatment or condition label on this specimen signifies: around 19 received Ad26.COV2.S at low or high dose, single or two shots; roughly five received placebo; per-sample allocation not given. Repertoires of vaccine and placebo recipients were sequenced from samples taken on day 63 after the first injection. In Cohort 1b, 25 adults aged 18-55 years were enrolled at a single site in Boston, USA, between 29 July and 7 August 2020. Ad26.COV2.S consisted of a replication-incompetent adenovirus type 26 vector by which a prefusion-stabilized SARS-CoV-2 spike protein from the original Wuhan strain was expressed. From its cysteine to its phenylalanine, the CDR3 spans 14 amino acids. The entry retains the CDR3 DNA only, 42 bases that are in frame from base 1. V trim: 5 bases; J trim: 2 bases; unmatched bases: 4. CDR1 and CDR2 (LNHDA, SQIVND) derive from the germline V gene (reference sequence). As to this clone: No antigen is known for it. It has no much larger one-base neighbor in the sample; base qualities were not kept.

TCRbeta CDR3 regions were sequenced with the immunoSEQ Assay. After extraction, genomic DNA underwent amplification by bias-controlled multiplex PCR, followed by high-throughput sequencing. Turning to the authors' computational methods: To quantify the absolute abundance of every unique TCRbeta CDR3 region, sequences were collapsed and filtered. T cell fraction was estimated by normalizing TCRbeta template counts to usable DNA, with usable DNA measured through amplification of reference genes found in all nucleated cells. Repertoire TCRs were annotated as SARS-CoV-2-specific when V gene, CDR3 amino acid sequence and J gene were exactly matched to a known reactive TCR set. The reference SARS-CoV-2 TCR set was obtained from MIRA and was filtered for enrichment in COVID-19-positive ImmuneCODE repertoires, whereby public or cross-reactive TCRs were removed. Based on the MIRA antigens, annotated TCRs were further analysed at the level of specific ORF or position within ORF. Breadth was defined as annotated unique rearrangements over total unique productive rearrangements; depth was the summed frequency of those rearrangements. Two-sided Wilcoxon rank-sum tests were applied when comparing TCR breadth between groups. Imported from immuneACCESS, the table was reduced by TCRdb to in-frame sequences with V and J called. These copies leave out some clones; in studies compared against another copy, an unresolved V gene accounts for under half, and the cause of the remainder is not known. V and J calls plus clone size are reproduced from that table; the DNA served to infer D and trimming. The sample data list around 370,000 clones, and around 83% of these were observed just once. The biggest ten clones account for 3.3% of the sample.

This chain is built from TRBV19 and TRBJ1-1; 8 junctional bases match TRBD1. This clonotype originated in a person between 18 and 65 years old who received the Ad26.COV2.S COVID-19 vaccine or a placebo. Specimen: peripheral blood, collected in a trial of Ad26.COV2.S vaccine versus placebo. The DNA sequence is TGTGCCAGTAGTTTGACAGGGGCTAACACTGAAGCTTTCTTT. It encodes CASSLTGANTEAFF.